A single sample is the source of the 19 T cell receptor beta chains below, sequenced in a study of OX40 agonist ivuxolimab in advanced cancers. This table comes from immunoSEQ multiplex PCR, and its TCRdb copy is limited to in-frame clones, with some not included. This sample carries just under 65,000 clones, 80% to 90% of them seen once, and the ten largest clones take 9.8%. The material sequenced was CD4+ or CD8+ T cells sorted from blood, taken in a trial of the OX40 agonist ivuxolimab. Receptor source: an adult with an advanced solid tumor such as melanoma, head and neck, liver or kidney cancer.

V usage is TRBV19 and J usage is TRBJ2-5; D remains ambiguous. Per germline, CDR1 LNHDA and CDR2 SQIVND (reference sequence). This CDR3 region has 11 residues. The V and J ends lost 11 bases and 5 bases respectively, with 12 bases between them. As DNA, the CDR3 is TGTGCCCCCCAAGGTGGGGAGACCCAGTACTTC. It yields the protein CAPQGGETQYF.

The chain employs TRBV4-1 and TRBJ2-2, with D possibly being TRBD2 (5 bases). The CDR3 covers 15 residues. Germline V gene data show CDR1 as MGHRA and CDR2 as YSYEKL. Trimming left V 0 bases short and J 4 bases short, with 9 bases between. The CDR3 sequence: CASSQDQRSTGELFF. DNA for the CDR3: TGCGCCAGCAGCCAAGATCAGCGGTCCACCGGGGAGCTGTTTTTT.

The chain couples TRBV7-9 to TRBJ2-7; D perhaps matches TRBD2 (6 bases). V shed 8 bases and J shed 0 bases, with 14 bases lying between them. This CDR3 comprises 14 residues. CDR1 is SEHNR, CDR2 FQNEAQ, per germline (reference sequence). In DNA form, the CDR3 reads TGTGCCAGCGCGGCTCGGGAGAGCTCCTACGAGCAGTACTTC. Translated: CASAARESSYEQYF.

The chain uses TRBV23-1 and TRBJ1-2; D is perhaps TRBD1 (6 bases). TRBV23-1 qualifies as an ORF whose function is uncertain. The CDR3 extends over 17 amino acids. The V end was cut by 0 bases, the J end by 6 bases, with 20 bases between. The CDR3 region has the DNA TGCGCCAGCAGTCAATCGAGAGGAATCAGGGGCGGAGATGGCTACACCTTC. This sequence encodes CASSQSRGIRGGDGYTF.

The chain is built from TRBV6-5 and TRBJ1-1; D is undetermined. Germline CDR1 is MNHEY and CDR2 is SVGAGI. The length of the CDR3 is 14 residues. Trimming left V 2 bases short and J 1 base short, with 8 bases between. This chain's CDR3 is CASSYGRRNTEAFF. As DNA, the CDR3 is TGTGCCAGCAGTTACGGACGTAGGAACACTGAAGCTTTCTTT.

The V and J genes are TRBV6-5 and TRBJ1-5; maybe TRBD1 (6 bases). The V gene's germline CDR1 is MNHEY and CDR2 SVGAGI. The CDR3 consists of 15 residues. V lost 0 bases to trimming and J lost 4 bases, with 10 bases between them. CDR3 in amino acids: CASSYSGGSNQPQHF. The CDR3 nucleotides read TGTGCCAGCAGTTACTCTGGGGGCTCAAATCAGCCCCAGCATTTT.

In this sample, this clone turned up many times. The chain couples TRBV19 to TRBJ1-3; a weak D match, TRBD1 (5 bases). The CDR3 runs 14 residues. Per germline, CDR1 LNHDA and CDR2 SQIVND (reference sequence). The germline V and J ends were trimmed by 3 bases and 4 bases, with 10 bases remaining between them. As DNA, the CDR3 is TGTGCCAGTAGTATCGAAAGGGGAGGAAACACCATATATTTT. It encodes CASSIERGGNTIYF.

This chain joins TRBV11-2 and TRBJ2-1, with TRBD2 matching 12 bases. The CDR3 runs to 15 residues. V shed 3 bases and J 7 bases; nucleotides not matched to a gene: 4. Germline CDR1 reads SGHAT; CDR2 reads FQNNGV. The CDR3 DNA is TGTGCCAGCAGCTTGGGTCTAGCGGGAGGGAATGAGCAGTTCTTC. It is translated as CASSLGLAGGNEQFF.

The rearrangement joins TRBV19 to TRBJ2-5, with TRBD2 identical over 14 bases. The better agreement between TRBJ2-7 and the DNA end casts doubt on the J call. The CDR3 contains 15 residues. Germline-derived CDR1 and CDR2 are LNHDA and SQIVND (reference sequence). The DNA of the CDR3 is TGTGCCAGTAGTCCTGGGACTAGCGGGAGCCACGAGCAGTACTTC. Amino acid sequence: CASSPGTSGSHEQYF.

The chain combines TRBV19 with TRBJ1-4; maybe TRBD1 (5 bases). The germline gives CDR1 LNHDA, CDR2 SQIVND (reference sequence). The V and J ends lost 3 bases and 11 bases respectively, with 10 bases between them. The CDR3 has 12 residues. CDR3 nucleotide sequence: TGTGCCAGTAGTATGGTCGGGGGGAAACTGTTTTTT. Residues: CASSMVGGKLFF.

This sequence joins TRBV11-3 and TRBJ2-1; TRBD2 agrees at 12 bases. With V trimmed by 3 bases and J by 6 bases, 12 bases remained unmatched. Germline V lookup: CDR1 SGHNT, CDR2 YENEEA. The CDR3 consists of 18 residues. CDR3 coding DNA: TGTGCCAGCAGCTTCCAGACTAGCGGGAGATTCCGGGGCAATGAGCAGTTCTTC. This sequence encodes CASSFQTSGRFRGNEQFF.

The chain employs TRBV6-5 and TRBJ2-5; D is ambiguous. The germline V gene has CDR1 MNHEY and CDR2 SVGAGI. The V end was cut by 2 bases, the J end by 1 base, with 5 bases between. This CDR3 region has 13 residues. DNA of the CDR3: TGTGCCAGCAGTTACGCCGGCCAAGAGACCCAGTACTTC. This codes for CASSYAGQETQYF.

The J gene is TRBJ2-1, the V gene TRBV4-1; 8 bases are a match to TRBD1. Per germline, CDR1 MGHRA and CDR2 YSYEKL. The CDR3 consists of 17 residues. The J segment lost 6 bases and the V segment lost 6 bases, leaving 16 bases of the junction unmatched. This CDR3 is CASSSTIGQGQVNEQFF. For the CDR3, the DNA is TGCGCCAGCAGTTCAACAATCGGGCAGGGACAGGTCAATGAGCAGTTCTTC.

The V and J genes are TRBV29-1 and TRBJ1-6, with TRBD1 as a possible D gene (6 bases). The V gene lost 5 bases and the J gene lost 7 bases, with 18 bases spanning the gap. The CDR3 totals 15 residues. Germline V gene lookup returns CDR1 SQVTM and CDR2 ANQGSEA. CDR3 protein: CSVSLGGPGNSPLHF. The CDR3 DNA is TGCAGCGTTTCCCTCGGGGGCCCGGGGAATTCACCCCTCCACTTT.

To note about this clone: This same CDR3 is encoded by further DNA sequences in the sample. The rearrangement links TRBV20-1 to TRBJ1-1; D ambiguous. There are 11 residues in the CDR3. V was clipped by 5 bases and J by 0 bases, with 4 bases between them. In germline, CDR1 is DFQATT, CDR2 SNEGSKA (reference sequence). The CDR3 sequence is CSASVNTEAFF. CDR3 DNA sequence: TGCAGTGCTTCAGTGAACACTGAAGCTTTCTTT.

The rearrangement uses TRBV2 and TRBJ2-1; D gene ambiguous. Germline CDR1 reads SNHLY; CDR2 reads FYNNEI. The CDR3 runs 15 residues. V was cut by 7 bases and J by 0 bases, with 13 bases left in between. This chain's CDR3 is CASKKGGSSYNEQFF. For the CDR3, the DNA is TGTGCCAGCAAGAAGGGCGGAAGCTCCTACAATGAGCAGTTCTTC.

CDR3 residues: CASSTKGGAPGANVLTF. DNA of the CDR3: TGTGCCAGCAGCACCAAAGGGGGCGCGCCTGGGGCCAACGTCCTGACTTTC. The chain joins TRBV5-4 to TRBJ2-6; 7 nucleotides line up with TRBD1. The V segment lost 4 bases and the J segment 2 bases; nucleotides outside the gene matches: 9. The CDR3 runs 17 residues. CDR1 is SGHNT and CDR2 is YYREEE in the germline V gene (reference sequence).

V gene TRBV2 combines with J gene TRBJ1-5; D is perhaps TRBD1 (6 bases). The length of the CDR3 is 13 residues. The germline V gene has CDR1 SNHLY and CDR2 FYNNEI. CDR3 region: CARGGVSNQPQHF. CDR3 sequence (DNA): TGTGCAAGAGGGGGGGTAAGCAATCAGCCCCAGCATTTT.

V and J are TRBV5-1 and TRBJ2-1; 7 nucleotides match TRBD1. The germline gives CDR1 SGHRS, CDR2 YFSETQ. This CDR3 has 14 residues. J was trimmed by 2 bases and V by 2 bases; bases with no gene match: 1. CDR3: CASSFGQAYNEQFF. CDR3 bases: TGCGCCAGCAGCTTCGGACAGGCCTACAATGAGCAGTTCTTC. The full variable domain, rest sourced from reference TRBV5-1 and TRBJ2-1, is KAGVTQTPRYLIKTRGQQVTLSCSPISGHRSVSWYQQTPGQGLQFLFEYFSETQRNKGNFPGRFSGRQFSNSRSEMNVSTLELGDSALYLCASSFGQAYNEQFFGPGTRLTVL.